The T cell receptor (beta chain) under discussion was sequenced for a study of cytomegalovirus exposure and HLA in healthy donors (dated by TCRdb to 2017 to 2019). As for the study more broadly: An earlier analysis of roughly 630 of the donors reported roughly 300 Gb of sequence data and some 120 million unique TCR beta sequences from about 179 million T cells. To predict cytomegalovirus infection status, the study combined high-throughput TCR immunosequencing, statistical association of individual TCRs with disease status, and machine learning. An earlier analysis of more than 450 of the donors used high-throughput TCR beta sequencing to judge whether each TCR beta V gene segment behaved as functional or pseudogenic. The study used immunosequencing to profile the T cell repertoires of 670 or so subjects and linked those repertoires to cytomegalovirus serostatus. Donor age, sex, ethnicity and CMV serostatus were compiled alongside the repertoire data. Besides the first cohort of 550 to 750 subjects, a separate validation cohort made up of 120 different subjects was used. Rather than drawing on any new phenotypic data, the later analysis identified candidate immune exposures from TCR beta sequences and the way those sequences occurred across donors. The aim of the study was to test whether cataloging public T cell receptors could identify signatures of past pathogen exposure. A few DR-DQ haplotypes were treated as single units for association and clustering because of strong linkage in the cohort. Among around 400 genotyped donors of the cohort, an average of about 240,000 unique TCR beta nucleotide sequences were sequenced per donor, about a sixth of them non-productive. The genetic ancestry cluster associated with self-reported Caucasian donors included 70% to 85% of the 398 genotyped donors. A later analysis re-examined previously published TCR beta repertoires from just over 650 donors and added high-resolution HLA genotyping to investigate patterns of TCR occurrence. About 280 gigabases of sequencing data and around 80 million unique TCR sequences made up an early release that covered 500 to 700 HLA-typed donors. Every discovery cohort repertoire had been produced on one sequencing platform. The number of donors typed differed by locus, with 629-630 for A, B, C, DRB1 and DQB1, over 500 for DQA1, 600 to 610 for DPA1, and 400 to 490 for DPB1. HLA typing covered class I and class II loci at four-digit resolution. Genome-wide SNP genotypes for about 60% of the roughly 670 donors were used in a later genetic analysis, which treated that subset as a discovery cohort.

Broader findings and caveats from the paper: Immune exposure information for the cohort was limited to CMV serostatus. An association between a missense DCLRE1C variant and V-gene and J-gene trimming of TCR beta chains was found in a later genetic analysis and replicated in an independent cohort. A later analysis found that HLA-associated TCR beta chains were more clonally expanded and had lower generation probabilities than equally common non-associated chains. A later analysis associated approximately 17,000 TCR beta sequences with specific HLA alleles at a false discovery rate of 0.05. A few of the identified cytomegalovirus-associated TCR beta chains were confirmed in vitro to be specific for cytomegalovirus antigens. In both the original and validation cohorts, the classifier was reported to diagnose cytomegalovirus status with high specificity and sensitivity. A further reported finding was that TCR beta sequences accurately predicted the HLA-A and HLA-B alleles for most subjects in the first cohort. The cohort was sequenced for TCR beta chains only, and without alpha or paired-chain data the features that could be detected were limited. Because counts were too low, seventeen rarely observed V segments, including chromosome 9 orphons, were left out of the earlier analysis of some 600 of the donors. According to a later analysis, TCR association rates differed among HLA loci, with DRB1 alleles showing the most associated TCRs and HLA-C alleles showing the fewest. Most TCR sequences were observed very rarely across donors, whereas some public TCRs were present in many individuals. A cluster of highly shared sequence variants was judged likely to represent a technical artifact of the sequencing pipeline. The study listed 150 to 200 TCR beta chains as associated with cytomegalovirus. Some IMGT-functional V segments, including TRBV6-2 and TRBV6-3, could not be distinguished by the 87-base-pair reads and were therefore excluded. Correlated functional status among segregating V segments might be attributable to linkage disequilibrium, but an unknown experimental factor could not be ruled out. Compared with the roughly 720-donor mean, donors in an Asian-associated ancestry cluster had fewer N-insertions in productive TCRs, according to a later genetic analysis. Assigning TCR associations to individual alleles was difficult when HLA alleles, especially DR and DQ, strongly co-occurred. An earlier analysis of approximately 500 of the donors showed that most TCR beta V segments appeared in productive rearrangements either about 87% or about 30% of the time, which broadly matched IMGT annotations. In a later analysis, most CMV-associated TCR beta chains were found to appear HLA-restricted, with HLA associations seemingly driven largely by CMV exposure. It was suggested by the authors that the approach could potentially be generalized to other disease states and immunological phenotypes. Sequencing depth was assumed to be roughly uniform across donors in the presence/absence analyses, though that assumption may not hold. Because some donors lacked HLA typing at each locus, the association tests relied only on the typed subset. According to a later analysis, parvovirus B19, influenza, CMV and Epstein-Barr virus appeared linked to several top co-occurrence clusters.

The library came from the immunoSEQ multiplex PCR assay. The multiplex PCR relied on a mix of 60 forward primers for TCR Vbeta segments and 13 reverse primers for TCR Jbeta segments. The CDR3 region of rearranged TCR beta genes was amplified from genomic DNA by a multiplex PCR assay. The Illumina HiSeq System was used to sequence the amplified TCR beta libraries as 87-base-pair reads. Processing in the source paper ran as follows. A later analysis tallied tens of millions of unique TCR beta chains across the 550 to 850 repertoires, and around 9.9 million of those chains were shared by two or more donors. A nearest-neighbor algorithm error-corrected the raw reads and collapsed the reads into unique sequences, merging closely related sequences to remove PCR and sequencing errors. Alignment of CDR3 sequences to IMGT reference sequences was used to assign V, D and J gene segments. For a sequence to be retained, a match of at least six nucleotides to both a V gene segment and a J gene segment was required. Rearrangements were called productive when the CDR3 lacked stop codons and stayed in frame with V and J; all others were non-productive. Following IMGT convention, CDR3 was defined as the stretch from the second conserved V-encoded cysteine up to the conserved J-encoded phenylalanine. In an earlier analysis of around 600 of the donors, sequences lacking an unambiguous match to a single V gene segment were excluded. In an earlier analysis of approximately 610 of the donors, V segments were called functional above 56.7% productive rearrangements and were called segregating when the between-donor standard deviation exceeded 5%. To diagnose cytomegalovirus status from the catalog of TCR beta chain sequences, a statistical classification framework was built. In a later analysis, V and J genes were assigned by comparing TCR nucleotide sequences against IMGT/GENE-DB human TR gene sequences. Using the TCRdist pipeline, a later analysis assigned CDR3 sequences along with most-parsimonious VDJ recombination scenarios. In a later analysis, each TCR beta chain was defined by its CDR3 amino acid sequence together with its V-gene family, and reads lacking a unique V-gene family were excluded. A later analysis removed roughly 590 highly shared, low-generation-probability nucleotide sequences to deal with suspected cross-contamination and a sequencing artifact. In a later analysis, a clonal expansion index for each public chain was calculated from normalized within-repertoire ranks of inferred template counts. In a later analysis, generation probabilities were computed using a VDJ recombination model fitted to out-of-frame rearrangements, and the results were checked against IGoR. In a later analysis, hypergeometric tests were used to score TCR-TCR, TCR-HLA and TCR-CMV co-occurrence, with a repertoire-size bias correction applied to TCR pairs. To estimate false discovery rates, a later analysis permuted the HLA or CMV assignments 20 times. In a later analysis, co-occurring TCRs were grouped with DBSCAN, and TCRdist sequence similarity was added when clustering was performed within HLA-allele-positive subsets. Co-occurrence clustering excluded repertoires with fewer than 30,000 or more than 120,000 public chains, plus five with anomalous nucleotide sharing. Entries here come from immuneACCESS through TCRdb and include only in-frame sequences with V and J called. Some clones fail to appear in such tables; in the studies checked, an unresolved V gene covers under half of the shortfall, and the cause of the remainder is unknown. V and J calls plus clone size are reproduced from that table; the DNA served to infer D and trimming. This sample has some 80,000 clones in its table, and roughly a tenth of those were observed once. The ten largest clones add up to more than 20% of the sample.

Measured from the cysteine to the phenylalanine, the CDR3 is 13 residues long. The kept DNA is CDR3 alone, 39 bases in frame from the first base. In the germline V gene, CDR1 corresponds to SGHRS and CDR2 to YFSETQ. The V end loses 0 bases and the J end loses 8 bases, and a stretch of 9 bases separates them. Comments on this clone: The target of this receptor is not known. No much larger clone exists at a distance of one base, and base qualities are not known.

The cohort consisted of approximately 670 healthy bone marrow donors. At the time of sampling, all cohort members were nominally healthy, though unrecorded immune exposures were likely present. The donor was CMV seropositive and was included in the group of 250 to 300 seropositive cohort members. Each donor provided a peripheral blood sample, and peripheral blood mononuclear cells were used for TCR beta sequencing. The Qiagen DNeasy Blood Extraction Kit was used to extract genomic DNA from the blood cell samples. The origin of this receptor is a man between 60 and 75 years old in good health and CMV-seropositive. The sequenced sample consisted of PBMCs. The chain joins TRBV5-1 to TRBJ2-1, with the D gene not clear enough to name. The DNA reads as follows: TGCGCCAGCAGCTTGGCCGAGCCCCATGAGCAGTTCTTC. This translates into CASSLAEPHEQFF.